This T cell receptor beta chain was sequenced during a study of blood T cell repertoires in COVID-19. Study-level background: COVID-19 samples, acute and convalescent, were from the United States, Italy and Spain. Sources were T cells, B-cell-depleted T cells, or PBMCs; the material itself was cDNA or gDNA.

CDR1 and CDR2 from the germline V gene are LGHDT and YNNKEL (reference sequence). There are 14 residues in the CDR3. The germline V and J ends were trimmed by 2 bases and 1 base, with 8 bases remaining between them. Per the authors' pipeline: For nucleated cells, counts were estimated from reference gene primer amplification. TCRdb's copy holds only in-frame clones and misses some; the assay was immunoSEQ multiplex PCR. The V and J calls and the clone size are those of that table, but D and trimming were determined from the DNA. The sample includes 100,000 to 150,000 clones, about 88% of them seen just once.

The chain joins TRBV3-1 (or the pseudogene TRBV3-2) to TRBJ2-5; no definite D call. This TCR was sampled from a woman older than 75 with acute or convalescent COVID-19. Material: peripheral blood. CDR3 region: CASSQNYGQETQYF. For the CDR3, the DNA is TGTGCCAGCAGCCAAAACTACGGCCAAGAGACCCAGTACTTC.